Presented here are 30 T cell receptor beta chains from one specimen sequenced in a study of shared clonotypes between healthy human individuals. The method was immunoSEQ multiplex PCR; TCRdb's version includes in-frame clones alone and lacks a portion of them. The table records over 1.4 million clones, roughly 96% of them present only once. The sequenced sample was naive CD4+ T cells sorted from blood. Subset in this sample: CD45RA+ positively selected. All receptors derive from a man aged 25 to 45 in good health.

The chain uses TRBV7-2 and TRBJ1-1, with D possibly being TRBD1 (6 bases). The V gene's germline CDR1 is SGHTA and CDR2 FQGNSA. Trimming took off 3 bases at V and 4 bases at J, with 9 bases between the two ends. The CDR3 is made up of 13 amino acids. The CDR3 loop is CASSLGAVTEAFF. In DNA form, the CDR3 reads TGTGCCAGCAGCTTGGGGGCGGTCACTGAAGCTTTCTTT.

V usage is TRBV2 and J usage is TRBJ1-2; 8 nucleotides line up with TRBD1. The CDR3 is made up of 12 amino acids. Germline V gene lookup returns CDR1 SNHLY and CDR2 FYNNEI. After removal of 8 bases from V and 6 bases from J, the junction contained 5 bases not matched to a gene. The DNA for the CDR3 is TGTGCCAGCCAAGACAGGGGAGATGGCTACACCTTC. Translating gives CASQDRGDGYTF.

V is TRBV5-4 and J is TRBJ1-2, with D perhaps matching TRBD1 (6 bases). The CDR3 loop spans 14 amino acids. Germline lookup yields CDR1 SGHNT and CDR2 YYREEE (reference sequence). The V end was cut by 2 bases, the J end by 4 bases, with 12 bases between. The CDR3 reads CASSFGTRSYGYTF. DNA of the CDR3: TGTGCCAGCAGCTTCGGGACAAGGAGCTATGGCTACACCTTC.

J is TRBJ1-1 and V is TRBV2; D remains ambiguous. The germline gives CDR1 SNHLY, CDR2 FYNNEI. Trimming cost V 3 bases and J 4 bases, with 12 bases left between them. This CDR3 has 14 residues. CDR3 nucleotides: TGTGCCAGCAGTGACCAAGGAATTTTCACTGAAGCTTTCTTT. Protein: CASSDQGIFTEAFF.

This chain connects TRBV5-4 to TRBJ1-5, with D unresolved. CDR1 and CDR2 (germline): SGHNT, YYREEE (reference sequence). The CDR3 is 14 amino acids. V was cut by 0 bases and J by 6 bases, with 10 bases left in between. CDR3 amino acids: CASSLGNRSQPQHF. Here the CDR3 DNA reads TGTGCCAGCAGCTTGGGAAATAGGAGTCAGCCCCAGCATTTT.

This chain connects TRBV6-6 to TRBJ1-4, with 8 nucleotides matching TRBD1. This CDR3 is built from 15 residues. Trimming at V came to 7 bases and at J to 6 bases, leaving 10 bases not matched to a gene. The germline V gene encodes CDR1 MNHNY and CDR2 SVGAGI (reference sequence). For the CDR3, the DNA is TGTGCCAGCACCTCGGCCCTGGGACAGGATGAAAAACTGTTTTTT. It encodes CASTSALGQDEKLFF.

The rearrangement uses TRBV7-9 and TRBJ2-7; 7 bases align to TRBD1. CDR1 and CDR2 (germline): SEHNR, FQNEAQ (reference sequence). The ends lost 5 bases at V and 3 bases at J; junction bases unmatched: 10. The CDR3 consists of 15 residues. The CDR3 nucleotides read TGTGCCAGCAGCGAAACCTGGACAGGAAACTACGAGCAGTACTTC. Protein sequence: CASSETWTGNYEQYF.

In DNA, the CDR3 is TGTGCCATCAGGACCTCGACTAGCATAGGCACCGGGGAGCTGTTTTTT. Its translation: CAIRTSTSIGTGELFF. The chain combines TRBV10-3 with TRBJ2-2, with 7 bases fitting TRBD2. Losses at the gene ends were 6 bases for V and 4 bases for J; bases not matched to a gene: 11. The CDR3 runs to 16 residues. Germline values: CDR1 ENHRY, CDR2 SYGVKD.

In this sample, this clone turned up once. The CDR3 spells CASSPGRGPFEKLFF. For the CDR3, the DNA is TGTGCCAGCTCACCGGGCAGGGGGCCTTTTGAAAAACTGTTTTTT. The J gene is TRBJ1-4, the V gene TRBV18; 8 bases agree with TRBD1. CDR3 length equals 15 residues. Germline trimming cut 3 bases from V and 7 bases from J; bases unmatched to any gene: 7. The germline gives CDR1 KGHSH, CDR2 LQKENI.

CDR3 coding DNA: TGTGCCAGCAGCTTGGGACCGAAGTATTACAATGAGCAGTTCTTC. Translation gives CASSLGPKYYNEQFF. This chain uses TRBV7-3 with TRBJ2-1; D tentatively reads TRBD1 or TRBD2 (5 bases each). Germline CDR1 SGHTA, CDR2 FQGTGA. The CDR3 length is 15 residues. V was shortened by 3 bases and J by 4 bases, with 13 bases between the two germline ends.

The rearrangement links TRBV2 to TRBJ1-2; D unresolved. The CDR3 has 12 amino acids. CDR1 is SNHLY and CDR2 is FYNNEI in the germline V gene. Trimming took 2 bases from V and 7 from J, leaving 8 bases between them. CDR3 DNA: TGTGCCAGCAGTGAATCGCAATTTGGCTACACCTTC. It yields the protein CASSESQFGYTF.

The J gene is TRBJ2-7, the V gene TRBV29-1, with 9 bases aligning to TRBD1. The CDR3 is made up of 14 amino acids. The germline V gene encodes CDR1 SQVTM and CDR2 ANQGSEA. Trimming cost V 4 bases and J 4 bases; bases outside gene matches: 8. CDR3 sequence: CSVGVGQGSYEQYF. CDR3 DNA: TGCAGCGTTGGGGTGGGACAGGGTTCTTACGAGCAGTACTTC.

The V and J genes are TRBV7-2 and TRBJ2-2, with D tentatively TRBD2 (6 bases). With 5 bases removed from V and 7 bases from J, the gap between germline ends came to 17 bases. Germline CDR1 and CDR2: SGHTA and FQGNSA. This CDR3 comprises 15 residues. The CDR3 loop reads CASSRSSGSIGELFF. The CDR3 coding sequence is TGTGCCAGCAGCCGGTCCAGCGGGTCCATCGGGGAGCTGTTTTTT.

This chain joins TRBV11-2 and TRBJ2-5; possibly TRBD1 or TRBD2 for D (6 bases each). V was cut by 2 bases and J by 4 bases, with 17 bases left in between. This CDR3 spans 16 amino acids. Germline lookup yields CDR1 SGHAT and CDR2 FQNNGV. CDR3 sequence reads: CASSLMPRGGSETQYF. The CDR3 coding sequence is TGTGCCAGCAGCTTAATGCCGAGAGGGGGGTCAGAGACCCAGTACTTC.

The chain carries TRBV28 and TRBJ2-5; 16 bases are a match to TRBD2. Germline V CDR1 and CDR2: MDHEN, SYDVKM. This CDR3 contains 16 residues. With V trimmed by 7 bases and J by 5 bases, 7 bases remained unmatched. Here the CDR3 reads CASTLPGLAGGETQYF. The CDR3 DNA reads TGTGCCAGCACCCTACCGGGACTAGCGGGAGGGGAGACCCAGTACTTC.

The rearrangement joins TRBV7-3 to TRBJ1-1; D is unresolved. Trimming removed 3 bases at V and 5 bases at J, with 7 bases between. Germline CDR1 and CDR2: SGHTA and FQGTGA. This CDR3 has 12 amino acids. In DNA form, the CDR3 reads TGTGCCAGCAGCTTCACGGCGACTGAAGCTTTCTTT. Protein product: CASSFTATEAFF.

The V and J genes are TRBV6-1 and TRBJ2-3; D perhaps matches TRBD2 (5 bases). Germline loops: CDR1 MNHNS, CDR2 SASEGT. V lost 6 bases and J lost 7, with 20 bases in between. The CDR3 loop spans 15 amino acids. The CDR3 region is CASSAPSSGVNTQYF. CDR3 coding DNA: TGTGCCAGCAGCGCTCCAAGCAGCGGTGTAAATACGCAGTATTTT.

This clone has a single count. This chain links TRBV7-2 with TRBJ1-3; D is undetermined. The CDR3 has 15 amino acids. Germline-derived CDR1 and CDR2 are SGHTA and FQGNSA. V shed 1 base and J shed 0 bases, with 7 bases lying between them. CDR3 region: CASSLVSVSGNTIYF. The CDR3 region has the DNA TGTGCCAGCAGCTTAGTTTCGGTCTCTGGAAACACCATATATTTT.

The DNA of the CDR3 is TGTGCCAGTACGTCAAAGGGGATAACTAATGAAAAACTGTTTTTT. This sequence encodes CASTSKGITNEKLFF. V is TRBV19 and J is TRBJ1-4; possibly TRBD1 for D (5 bases). This CDR3 contains 15 residues. V was clipped by 7 bases and J by 1 base, with 13 bases between them. Per germline, CDR1 LNHDA and CDR2 SQIVND (reference sequence).

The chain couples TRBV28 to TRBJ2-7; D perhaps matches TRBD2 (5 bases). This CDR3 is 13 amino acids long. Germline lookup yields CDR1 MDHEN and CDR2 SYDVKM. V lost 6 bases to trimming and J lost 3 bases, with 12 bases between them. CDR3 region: CASRTTAVYEQYF. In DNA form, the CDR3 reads TGTGCCAGCAGGACAACAGCGGTCTACGAGCAGTACTTC.

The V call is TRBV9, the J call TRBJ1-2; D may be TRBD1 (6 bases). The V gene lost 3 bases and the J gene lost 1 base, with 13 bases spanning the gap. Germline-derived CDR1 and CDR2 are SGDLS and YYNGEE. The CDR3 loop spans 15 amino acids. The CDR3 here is CASSARGQSNYGYTF. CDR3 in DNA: TGTGCCAGCAGCGCCCGGGGGCAGAGTAACTATGGCTACACCTTC. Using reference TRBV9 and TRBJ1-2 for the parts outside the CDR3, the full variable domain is DSGVTQTPKHLITATGQRVTLRCSPRSGDLSVYWYQQSLDQGLQFLIQYYNGEERAKGNILERFSAQQFPDLHSELNLSSLELGDSALYFCASSARGQSNYGYTFGSGTRLTVV.

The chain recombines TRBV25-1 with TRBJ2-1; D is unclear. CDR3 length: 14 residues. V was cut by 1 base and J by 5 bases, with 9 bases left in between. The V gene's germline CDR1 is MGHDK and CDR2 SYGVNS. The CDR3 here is CASSEFTPNNEQFF. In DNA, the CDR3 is TGTGCCAGCAGTGAATTTACGCCGAACAATGAGCAGTTCTTC. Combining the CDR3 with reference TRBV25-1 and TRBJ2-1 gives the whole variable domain EADIYQTPRYLVIGTGKKITLECSQTMGHDKMYWYQQDPGMELHLIHYSYGVNSTEKGDLSSESTVSRIRTEHFPLTLESARPSHTSQYLCASSEFTPNNEQFFGPGTRLTVL.

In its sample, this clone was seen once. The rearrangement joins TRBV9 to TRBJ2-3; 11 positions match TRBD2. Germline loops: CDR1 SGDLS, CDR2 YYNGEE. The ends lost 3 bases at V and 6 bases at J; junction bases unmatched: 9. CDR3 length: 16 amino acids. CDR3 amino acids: CASSAQLAGVLDTQYF. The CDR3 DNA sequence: TGTGCCAGCAGCGCCCAACTAGCGGGAGTGCTGGATACGCAGTATTTT.

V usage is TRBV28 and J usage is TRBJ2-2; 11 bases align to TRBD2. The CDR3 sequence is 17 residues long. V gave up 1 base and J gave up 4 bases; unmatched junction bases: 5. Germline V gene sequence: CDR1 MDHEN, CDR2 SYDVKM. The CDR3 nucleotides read TGTGCCAGCAGTTTATTACCCCTAGCGGGAGGCACCGGGGAGCTGTTTTTT. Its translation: CASSLLPLAGGTGELFF.

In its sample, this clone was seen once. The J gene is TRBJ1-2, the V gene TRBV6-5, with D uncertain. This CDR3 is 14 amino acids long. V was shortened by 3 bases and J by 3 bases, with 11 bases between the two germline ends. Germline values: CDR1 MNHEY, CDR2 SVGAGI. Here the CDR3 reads CASSYSPPDYGYTF. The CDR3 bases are TGTGCCAGCAGTTATTCCCCTCCGGACTATGGCTACACCTTC.

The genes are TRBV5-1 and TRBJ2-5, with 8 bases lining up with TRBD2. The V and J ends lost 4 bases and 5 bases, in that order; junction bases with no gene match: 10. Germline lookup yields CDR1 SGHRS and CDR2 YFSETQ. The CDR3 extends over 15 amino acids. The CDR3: CASSTVAGGRETQYF. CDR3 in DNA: TGCGCCAGCAGCACGGTAGCGGGCGGGAGGGAGACCCAGTACTTC.

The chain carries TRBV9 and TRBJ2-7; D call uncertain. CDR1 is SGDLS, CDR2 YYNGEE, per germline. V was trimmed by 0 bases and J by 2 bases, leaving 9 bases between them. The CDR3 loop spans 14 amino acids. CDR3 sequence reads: CASSVGFATYEQYF. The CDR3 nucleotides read TGTGCCAGCAGCGTAGGTTTCGCGACCTACGAGCAGTACTTC.

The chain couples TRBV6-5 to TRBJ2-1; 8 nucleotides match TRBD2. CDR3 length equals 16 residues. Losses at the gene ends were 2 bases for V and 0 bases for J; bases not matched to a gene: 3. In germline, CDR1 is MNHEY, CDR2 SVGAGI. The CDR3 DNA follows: TGTGCCAGCAGTTACGGCGGGGGGCTCTCCTACAATGAGCAGTTCTTC. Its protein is CASSYGGGLSYNEQFF.

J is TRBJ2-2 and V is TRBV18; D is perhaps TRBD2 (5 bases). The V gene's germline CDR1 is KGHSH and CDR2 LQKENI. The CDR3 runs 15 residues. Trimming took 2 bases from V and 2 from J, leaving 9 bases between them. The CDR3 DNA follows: TGTGCCAGCTCACCAAACAGACTAAACACCGGGGAGCTGTTTTTT. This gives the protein CASSPNRLNTGELFF.

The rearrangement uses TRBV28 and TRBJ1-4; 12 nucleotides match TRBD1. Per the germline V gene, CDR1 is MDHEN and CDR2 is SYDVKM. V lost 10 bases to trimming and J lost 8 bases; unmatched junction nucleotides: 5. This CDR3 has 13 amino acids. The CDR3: CATLGQGAEKLFF. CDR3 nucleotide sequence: TGTGCCACCTTGGGACAGGGGGCGGAAAAACTGTTTTTT. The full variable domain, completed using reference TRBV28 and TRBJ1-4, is DVKVTQSSRYLVKRTGEKVFLECVQDMDHENMFWYRQDPGLGLRLIYFSYDVKMKEKGDIPEGYSVSREKKERFSLILESASTNQTSMYLCATLGQGAEKLFFGSGTQLSVL.